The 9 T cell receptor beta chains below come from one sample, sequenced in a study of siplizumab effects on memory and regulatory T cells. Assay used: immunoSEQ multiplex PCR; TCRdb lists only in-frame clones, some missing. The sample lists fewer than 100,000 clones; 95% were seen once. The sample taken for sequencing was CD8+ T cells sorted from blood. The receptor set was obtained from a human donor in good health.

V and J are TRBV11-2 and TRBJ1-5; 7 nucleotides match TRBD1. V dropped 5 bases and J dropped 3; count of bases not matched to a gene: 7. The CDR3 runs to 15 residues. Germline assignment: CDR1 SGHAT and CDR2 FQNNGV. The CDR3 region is CASSRGTVSNQPQHF. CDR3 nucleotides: TGTGCCAGCAGCCGAGGGACAGTTTCCAATCAGCCCCAGCATTTT. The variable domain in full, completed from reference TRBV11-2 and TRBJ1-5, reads EAGVAQSPRYKIIEKRQSVAFWCNPISGHATLYWYQQILGQGPKLLIQFQNNGVVDDSQLPKDRFSAERLKGVDSTLKIQPAKLEDSAVYLCASSRGTVSNQPQHFGDGTRLSIL.

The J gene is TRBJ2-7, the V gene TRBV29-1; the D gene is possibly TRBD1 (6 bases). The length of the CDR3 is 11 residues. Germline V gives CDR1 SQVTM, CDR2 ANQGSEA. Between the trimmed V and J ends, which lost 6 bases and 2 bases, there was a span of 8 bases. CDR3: CSVSGAYEQYF. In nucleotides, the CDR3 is TGCAGCGTCTCAGGGGCCTACGAGCAGTACTTC.

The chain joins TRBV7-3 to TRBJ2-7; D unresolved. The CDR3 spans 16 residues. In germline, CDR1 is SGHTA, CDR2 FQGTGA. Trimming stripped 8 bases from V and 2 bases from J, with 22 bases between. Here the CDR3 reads CASPPLRSGKTYEQYF. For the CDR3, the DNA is TGTGCCAGCCCCCCCCTCAGGTCAGGAAAGACCTACGAGCAGTACTTC.

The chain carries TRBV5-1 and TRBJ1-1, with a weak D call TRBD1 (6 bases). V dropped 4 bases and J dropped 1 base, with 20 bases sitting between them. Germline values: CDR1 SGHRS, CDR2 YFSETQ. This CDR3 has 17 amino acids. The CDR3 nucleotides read TGCGCCAGCAGCCCACCCATTCCGGGACATTCGAACACTGAAGCTTTCTTT. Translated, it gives CASSPPIPGHSNTEAFF.

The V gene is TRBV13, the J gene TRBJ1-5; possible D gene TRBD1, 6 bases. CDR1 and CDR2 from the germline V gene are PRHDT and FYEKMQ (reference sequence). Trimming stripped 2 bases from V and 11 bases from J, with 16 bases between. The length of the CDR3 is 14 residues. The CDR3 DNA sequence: TGTGCCAGCAGCTTAAGGGGGGGGTGGTTGTCCCAGCATTTT. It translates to CASSLRGGWLSQHF. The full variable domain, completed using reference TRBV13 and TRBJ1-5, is AAGVIQSPRHLIKEKRETATLKCYPIPRHDTVYWYQQGPGQDPQFLISFYEKMQSDKGSIPDRFSAQQFSDYHSELNMSSLELGDSALYFCASSLRGGWLSQHFGDGTRLSIL.

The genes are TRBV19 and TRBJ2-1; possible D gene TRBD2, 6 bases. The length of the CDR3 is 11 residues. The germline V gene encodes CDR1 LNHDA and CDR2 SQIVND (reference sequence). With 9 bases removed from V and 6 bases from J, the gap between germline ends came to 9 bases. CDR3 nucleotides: TGTGCCAGCAGACTAGGCAATGAGCAGTTCTTC. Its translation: CASRLGNEQFF.

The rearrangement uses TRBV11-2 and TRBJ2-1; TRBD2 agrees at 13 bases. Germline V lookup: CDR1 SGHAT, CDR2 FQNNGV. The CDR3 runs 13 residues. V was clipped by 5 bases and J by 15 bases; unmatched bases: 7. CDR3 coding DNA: TGTGCCAGCAGCCAAGGACTAGCGGGAGAGGGGTTCTTC. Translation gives CASSQGLAGEGFF.

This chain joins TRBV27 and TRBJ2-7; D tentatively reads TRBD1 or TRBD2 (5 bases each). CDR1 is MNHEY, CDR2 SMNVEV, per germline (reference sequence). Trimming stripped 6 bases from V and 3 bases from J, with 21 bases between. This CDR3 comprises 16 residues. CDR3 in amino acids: CASSPSTGTVLYEQYF. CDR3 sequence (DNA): TGTGCCAGCAGCCCGAGCACCGGGACGGTTCTCTACGAGCAGTACTTC.

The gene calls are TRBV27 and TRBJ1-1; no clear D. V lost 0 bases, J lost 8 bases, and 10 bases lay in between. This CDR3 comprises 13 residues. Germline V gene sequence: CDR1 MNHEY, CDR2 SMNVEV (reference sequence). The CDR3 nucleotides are TGTGCCAGCAGTTTATCGCAGACCTTCGAAGCTTTCTTT. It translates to CASSLSQTFEAFF.